Sequencing of this TCR beta chain was carried out in a study of blood T cell repertoires in COVID-19. The germline V gene encodes CDR1 MNHEY and CDR2 SVGAGI. This CDR3 region has 14 residues. V was trimmed by 7 bases and J by 0 bases, leaving 10 bases between them. Method: immunoSEQ multiplex PCR; TCRdb's copy keeps in-frame clones and lacks some. Here the sample spans 150,000 to 180,000 clones, around 83% being singletons. The receptor comes from a woman aged 55-70 years with acute or convalescent COVID-19. Sequenced material: peripheral blood. The genes are TRBV6-5 and TRBJ1-5; D remains unclear. CDR3 sequence (DNA): TGTGCCAGCAAAAACACACATAGCAATCAGCCCCAGCATTTT. This codes for CASKNTHSNQPQHF.